These 17 T cell receptor beta chains were sequenced from one sample in a study of T-cell memory formation after mild COVID-19. In TCRdb, the 5' RACE reads were re-called with MiXCR into one record per CDR3 protein. The repertoire holds 250,000 to 350,000 distinct CDR3 sequences, with 16% as singletons. The material sequenced was PBMCs or a T cell subset sorted from them (not recorded which). These receptors were obtained from a man aged 18 to 29 who had mild COVID-19 (a few samples of this study predate the infection). Cell type and time point are not known.

This chain's CDR3 is CASSLDTGNEQYF. In DNA form, the CDR3 reads TGTGCCAGCAGCTTAGATACAGGGAACGAGCAGTACTTC. The chain recombines TRBV7-7 with TRBJ2-7, with D perhaps matching TRBD1 (6 bases). This CDR3 spans 13 amino acids. Germline lookup yields CDR1 SSHAT and CDR2 FNYEAQ (reference sequence). Trimming shortened V by 1 base and J by 5 bases, and 9 bases separated the two germline ends.

This clonotype showed up just a few times. The CDR3 region is CASSAGPWGETQYF. The CDR3 nucleotides read TGTGCCAGCAGTGCGGGACCCTGGGGGGAGACCCAGTACTTC. The genes are TRBV6-1 and TRBJ2-5; possibly TRBD1 or TRBD2 for D (5 bases each). Germline lookup yields CDR1 MNHNS and CDR2 SASEGT. The germline V and J ends were trimmed by 4 bases and 5 bases, with 14 bases remaining between them. The CDR3 is 14 residues long.

V is TRBV6-5 and J is TRBJ2-5; the D is unclear. CDR3 length equals 13 residues. The V gene's germline CDR1 is MNHEY and CDR2 SVGAGI. Trimming stripped 7 bases from V and 5 bases from J, with 14 bases between. The CDR3 nucleotides read TGTGCCAGCATCCATCGGTTGGGGGAGACCCAGTACTTC. Its translation is CASIHRLGETQYF.

This clonotype showed up many times. The chain has TRBV10-3 and TRBJ1-6; 9 bases align to TRBD1. The CDR3 sequence is 15 residues long. V was clipped by 8 bases and J by 8 bases; unmatched bases: 10. CDR1 and CDR2 from the germline V gene are ENHRY and SYGVKD. The CDR3 loop reads CAIAGGTGRHSPLHF. CDR3 nucleotide sequence: TGTGCCATCGCGGGGGGGACAGGGAGGCATTCACCCCTCCACTTT.

This clonotype was detected a few times. This chain uses TRBV29-1 with TRBJ2-3; 8 bases agree with TRBD2. V lost 7 bases, J lost 0 bases, and 3 bases stayed unmatched. The CDR3 is 13 amino acids. The V gene's germline CDR1 is SQVTM and CDR2 ANQGSEA. The CDR3 region is CSASGGSTDTQYF. DNA for the CDR3: TGCAGCGCAAGCGGGGGTAGCACAGATACGCAGTATTTT.

In its sample, this clonotype was seen a few times. The CDR3 bases are TGTGCCAGCAGCCCTCGGGTGGGGGTTACAACTAATGAAAAACTGTTTTTT. Its translation is CASSPRVGVTTNEKLFF. This chain joins TRBV6-5 and TRBJ1-4, with D possibly TRBD1 on 5 matching bases. This CDR3 contains 17 residues. The ends were cut back, 6 bases at V and 0 bases at J, with 17 bases in the middle. CDR1 and CDR2 (germline): MNHEY, SVGAGI.

The chain is built from TRBV2 and TRBJ1-1; 8 bases are shared with TRBD1. The CDR3 consists of 15 residues. CDR1 SNHLY and CDR2 FYNNEI come from the germline V gene. With V trimmed by 7 bases and J by 0 bases, 7 bases remained unmatched. This CDR3 reads CASTNGQGMNTEAFF. Written as DNA, the CDR3 is TGTGCCAGCACCAACGGACAGGGAATGAACACTGAAGCTTTCTTT.

The table lists this clonotype with a few counts. The chain combines TRBV11-1 with TRBJ2-1; either TRBD1 or TRBD2 may supply D (5 bases each). Germline V gives CDR1 SGHAT, CDR2 FQDESV (reference sequence). The length of the CDR3 is 14 residues. V was clipped by 6 bases and J by 8 bases, with 17 bases between them. CDR3 amino acids: CASRPRGVWDEQFF. The CDR3 DNA sequence: TGTGCCAGCAGGCCACGAGGGGTTTGGGATGAGCAGTTCTTC.

Ten or more counts support this clonotype. The rearrangement links TRBV7-9 to TRBJ2-4; the D gene is possibly TRBD1 (6 bases). The CDR3 runs 16 residues. V was cut by 4 bases and J by 5 bases, with 18 bases left in between. The germline gives CDR1 SEHNR, CDR2 FQNEAQ (reference sequence). The CDR3 sequence: CASSSWDTQGQNIQYF. In DNA, the CDR3 is TGTGCCAGCAGCTCTTGGGACACCCAAGGTCAAAACATTCAGTACTTC. The whole variable domain, remainder taken from reference TRBV7-9 and TRBJ2-4, is DTGVSQNPRHKITKRGQNVTFRCDPISEHNRLYWYRQTLGQGPEFLTYFQNEAQLEKSRLLSDRFSAERPKGSFSTLEIQRTEQGDSAMYLCASSSWDTQGQNIQYFGAGTRLSVL.

This chain connects TRBV6-1 to TRBJ2-7, with TRBD1 identical over 8 bases. CDR1 and CDR2 (germline): MNHNS, SASEGT. V lost 4 bases, J lost 3 bases, and 8 bases stayed unmatched. This CDR3 is 15 amino acids long. The CDR3 coding sequence is TGTGCCAGCAGTGGTAACAGGGGGACCGTCTACGAGCAGTACTTC. Its translation is CASSGNRGTVYEQYF.

The V call is TRBV23-1, the J call TRBJ2-7; no firm D call. TRBV23-1 is an open reading frame whose function is uncertain. The CDR3 covers 15 residues. Trimming took off 4 bases at V and 1 base at J, with 14 bases between the two ends. CDR3 amino acids: CASSLPLQGSYEQYV. Here the CDR3 DNA reads TGCGCCAGCAGTCTCCCCCTCCAAGGGTCCTACGAGCAGTACGTC.

Here the CDR3 reads CASSFGLPYEQYF. CDR3 nucleotides: TGTGCCAGCAGTTTTGGGCTTCCCTACGAGCAGTACTTC. This rearrangement joins TRBV27 to TRBJ2-7; D is unresolved. This CDR3 has 13 amino acids. V dropped 3 bases and J dropped 2 bases, with 8 bases sitting between them. Germline values: CDR1 MNHEY, CDR2 SMNVEV (reference sequence).

This clonotype appeared a few times. The chain carries TRBV7-2 and TRBJ2-3; possibly TRBD2 for D (5 bases). This CDR3 region has 16 residues. Germline CDR1 SGHTA, CDR2 FQGNSA. Trimming removed 1 base from V and 0 bases from J, with 11 bases in between. The CDR3: CASSLVWRGSTDTQYF. DNA of the CDR3: TGTGCCAGCAGCTTAGTTTGGCGCGGGAGCACAGATACGCAGTATTTT.

The V and J genes are TRBV29-1 and TRBJ2-2, with a possible D match to TRBD1 (6 bases). V lost 7 bases and J lost 2, with 14 bases in between. Germline V gene lookup returns CDR1 SQVTM and CDR2 ANQGSEA. This CDR3 comprises 14 residues. The CDR3 here is CSASRTVNTGELFF. The CDR3, as DNA: TGCAGCGCCTCTCGGACAGTCAACACCGGGGAGCTGTTTTTT.

This clonotype came up a few times. The V gene is TRBV15, the J gene TRBJ1-4; maybe TRBD1 (5 bases). CDR1 is LNHNV, CDR2 YYDKDF, per germline (reference sequence). CDR3 size: 14 residues. V was pared by 0 bases and J by 8 bases, with 10 bases between. This CDR3 reads CATSRDRGREKLFF. CDR3 nucleotides: TGTGCCACCAGCAGAGATAGGGGTCGGGAAAAACTGTTTTTT.

The chain employs TRBV20-1 and TRBJ1-1; TRBD1 might be the D (6 bases). This CDR3 has 15 residues. Germline-derived CDR1 and CDR2 are DFQATT and SNEGSKA (reference sequence). The V end was cut by 2 bases, the J end by 3 bases, with 16 bases between. The CDR3 reads CSARPTGNRDTEAFF. CDR3 sequence (DNA): TGCAGTGCTAGACCTACAGGGAATCGGGACACTGAAGCTTTCTTT.

This clonotype was detected a few times. The rearrangement uses TRBV15 and TRBJ2-2, with 12 bases aligning to TRBD2. Germline assignment: CDR1 LNHNV and CDR2 YYDKDF (reference sequence). The CDR3 consists of 15 residues. V lost 6 bases to trimming and J lost 6 bases; unmatched junction nucleotides: 5. As DNA, the CDR3 is TGTGCCACCAGTCGCGGACTAGCGGGGCCCGGGGAGCTGTTTTTT. The encoded protein is CATSRGLAGPGELFF.